This is a list of T cell receptor beta chains from one sample in a study of vaccination and CD4 T cells after COVID-19. TCRdb redid the calling of the PCR reads with MiXCR, one entry per CDR3 protein. The sample includes 3,300 or so distinct CDR3 sequences, under 40% of them seen just once. No cognate antigen is known for these TCRs. The sequencing input was CD4+ T cells from blood, cultured in vitro. The receptors come from a human donor who had recovered from COVID-19. Each CDR3 is given with its conserved first and last residue. D genes are given only for firm matches. Clone size is shown for a subset of rows, as once, few, many or a class of expanded clone.

size,J,D,V,CDR3,DNA
.,TRBJ1-1,TRBD1,TRBV19,CASTSPTGGRTEAFF,TGTGCCAGTACCAGTCCCACAGGGGGCCGGACTGAAGCTTTCTTT
few,TRBJ1-3,TRBD1,TRBV19,CASTDRASGNTIYF,TGTGCCAGTACGGACAGGGCCTCTGGAAACACCATATATTTT
.,TRBJ2-5,TRBD1,TRBV11-3,CASSLTYNRGRQETQYF,TGTGCCAGCAGCTTAACGTACAACAGGGGGCGGCAAGAGACCCAGTACTTC
.,TRBJ2-5,TRBD2,TRBV4-1,CASSQEGTSGGKETQYF,TGCGCCAGCAGCCAAGAGGGGACTAGCGGGGGAAAAGAGACCCAGTACTTC
.,TRBJ2-3,TRBD2,TRBV20-1,CSARSVSSGGTSPGTQYF,TGCAGTGCTAGATCGGTGTCTAGCGGGGGTACGTCCCCGGGTACGCAGTATTTT
few,TRBJ1-2,.,TRBV2,CASKITQGYTF,TGTGCCAGCAAGATAACGCAGGGCTACACCTTC
medium-sized,TRBJ1-6,.,TRBV20-1,CSALRTASNSPLHF,TGCAGTGCACTCAGGACAGCTTCTAATTCACCCCTCCACTTT
few,TRBJ1-6,TRBD1,TRBV2,CASRDRSNSPLHF,TGTGCCAGCAGGGACAGGTCTAATTCACCCCTCCACTTT
few,TRBJ2-3,.,TRBV10-2,CASSESNVGADTQYF,TGCGCCAGCAGTGAGTCGAATGTAGGCGCAGATACGCAGTATTTT
large,TRBJ1-2,.,TRBV20-1,CSARDGGFYGYTF,TGCAGTGCTAGAGATGGAGGTTTCTATGGCTACACCTTC
once,TRBJ1-1,.,TRBV5-1,CASSLTGNVMNTEAFF,TGCGCCAGCAGCTTGACCGGAAACGTAATGAACACTGAAGCTTTCTTT
.,TRBJ1-2,.,TRBV6-5,CASSYSFGFTSGTF,TGTGCCAGCAGTTACTCATTTGGATTCACCTCAGGCACCTTC
.,TRBJ2-5,.,TRBV30,CAWNGVGTQYF,TGTGCCTGGAACGGAGTCGGGACCCAGTACTTC
.,TRBJ1-5,TRBD1,TRBV18,CASSPTLATGGKPQHF,TGTGCCAGCTCACCCACTCTTGCAACAGGGGGCAAGCCCCAGCATTTT
.,TRBJ1-2,.,TRBV19,CATNTQKVSVAYGYTF,TGTGCCACCAACACCCAAAAGGTCTCTGTAGCCTATGGCTACACCTTC
.,TRBJ1-2,.,TRBV5-6,CASGWRPPREGYTF,TGTGCCAGCGGTTGGCGGCCCCCTCGTGAGGGCTACACCTTC
.,TRBJ2-5,.,TRBV7-8,CASSQGGGAETQYF,TGTGCCAGCAGCCAAGGTGGGGGCGCGGAGACCCAGTACTTC
.,TRBJ2-1,TRBD2,TRBV6-1,CASSEVLAGARDEQFF,TGTGCCAGCAGTGAAGTTTTAGCGGGGGCCAGGGATGAGCAGTTCTTC
.,TRBJ1-2,TRBD1,TRBV12-3/TRBV12-4,CASRAGTGGYGYTF,TGTGCCAGCAGAGCCGGGACAGGGGGCTATGGCTACACCTTC
few,TRBJ2-3,.,TRBV24-1,CATSSPSLGQDTQYF,TGTGCCACCAGCTCTCCGTCCCTTGGCCAGGATACGCAGTATTTT
few,TRBJ2-3,.,TRBV10-3,CAISPSSSTDTQYF,TGTGCCATCAGCCCTAGCTCCAGCACAGATACGCAGTATTTT
few,TRBJ2-5,TRBD2,TRBV5-4,CASSSLSGGAGETQYF,TGTGCCAGCAGCTCTCTTAGCGGGGGCGCAGGGGAGACCCAGTACTTC
few,TRBJ2-3,.,TRBV10-1,CASSEGEWTDTQYF,TGCGCCAGCAGTGAGGGGGAGTGGACAGATACGCAGTATTTT
.,TRBJ1-6,TRBD1,TRBV27,CASSPWDRGGSPLHF,TGTGCCAGCAGTCCATGGGACAGGGGCGGTTCACCCCTCCACTTT
.,TRBJ2-5,.,TRBV6-5,CASSYQSPTGRGGETQYF,TGTGCCAGCAGTTACCAGAGCCCTACCGGGAGAGGTGGGGAGACCCAGTACTTC
.,TRBJ2-2,.,TRBV7-9,CASSLGQGHTGELFF,TGTGCCAGCAGCTTAGGGCAGGGGCACACCGGGGAGCTGTTTTTT
.,TRBJ1-5,.,TRBV6-2/TRBV6-3,CASSYTGKASNQPQHF,TGTGCCAGCAGTTACACAGGAAAAGCGAGCAATCAGCCCCAGCATTTT
medium-sized,TRBJ2-5,TRBD2,TRBV20-1,CSALPTSPAGETQYF,TGCAGTGCTCTCCCGACTAGCCCGGCGGGGGAGACCCAGTACTTC
.,TRBJ2-7,TRBD1,TRBV6-1,CATTLQQGNYEQYF,TGTGCCACTACGCTTCAACAGGGGAACTACGAGCAGTACTTC
.,TRBJ1-2,.,TRBV4-2,CASSQDGTPNYGYTF,TGTGCCAGCAGCCAAGACGGGACACCGAACTATGGCTACACCTTC
.,TRBJ2-5,TRBD1,TRBV7-2,CASLSQGQGNGETQYF,TGTGCCAGCTTATCGCAGGGACAGGGAAACGGAGAGACCCAGTACTTC
.,TRBJ2-5,TRBD2,TRBV11-2,CASSLDGGEGQETQYF,TGTGCCAGCAGCTTAGACGGGGGGGAAGGTCAAGAGACCCAGTACTTC
.,TRBJ2-5,TRBD2,TRBV7-9,CASSPGGLAEETQYF,TGTGCCAGCAGTCCAGGGGGACTAGCAGAGGAGACCCAGTACTTC
.,TRBJ1-4,.,TRBV6-1,CATRGATNEKLFF,TGTGCCACTCGGGGTGCAACTAATGAAAAACTGTTTTTT
few,TRBJ2-3,TRBD2,TRBV29-1,CSVGEGTDTQYF,TGCAGCGTTGGGGAGGGAACAGATACGCAGTATTTT
few,TRBJ2-2,TRBD1,TRBV6-1,CASRQGGNTGELFF,TGTGCCAGCAGACAGGGGGGGAACACCGGGGAGCTGTTTTTT
few,TRBJ1-1,TRBD1,TRBV6-1,CASSGGQGNTEAFF,TGTGCCAGCAGTGGGGGACAGGGGAACACTGAAGCTTTCTTT
medium-sized,TRBJ2-3,TRBD1,TRBV12-5,CASGGQGGTDTQYF,TGTGCTAGTGGCGGACAGGGAGGCACAGATACGCAGTATTTT
few,TRBJ1-2,TRBD1,TRBV2,CASSGQGVNGYTF,TGTGCCAGCAGTGGGCAGGGGGTTAATGGCTACACCTTC
medium-sized,TRBJ2-3,.,TRBV7-8,CASSPMGDTQYF,TGTGCCAGCAGCCCAATGGGAGATACGCAGTATTTT
few,TRBJ1-5,.,TRBV3-1,CASSPMQGQPQHF,TGTGCCAGCAGCCCCATGCAGGGTCAGCCCCAGCATTTT
.,TRBJ2-2,.,TRBV5-1,CASSRGDTGELFF,TGCGCCAGCAGCAGGGGGGACACCGGGGAGCTGTTTTTT
.,TRBJ2-6,.,TRBV12-3/TRBV12-4,CASSLGSGGSGANVLTF,TGTGCCAGCAGTTTAGGGTCCGGGGGTTCTGGGGCCAACGTCCTGACTTTC
.,TRBJ2-2,.,TRBV7-3,CASSRTTGLGSGELFF,TGTGCCAGCAGTCGAACCACGGGCCTAGGGAGCGGGGAGCTGTTTTTT
once,TRBJ2-3,.,TRBV2,CASSKGGRKTDTQYF,TGTGCCAGCAGCAAAGGAGGTCGAAAAACAGATACGCAGTATTTT
.,TRBJ1-4,.,TRBV6-1,CASSETPGHYEKLFF,TGTGCCAGCAGTGAGACACCGGGACACTATGAAAAACTGTTTTTT
few,TRBJ1-6,.,TRBV5-1,CASSTGTSYNSPLHF,TGCGCCAGCAGCACCGGGACAAGCTATAATTCACCCCTCCACTTT
.,TRBJ2-1,TRBD1,TRBV11-2,CASSHGQGLGNEQFF,TGTGCCAGCAGCCATGGACAGGGACTGGGGAATGAGCAGTTCTTC
.,TRBJ1-2,.,TRBV7-2,CASSRWIPTGDYGYTF,TGTGCCAGCAGCCGATGGATACCGACAGGCGACTATGGCTACACCTTC
.,TRBJ2-5,.,TRBV20-1,CSASPGRLEETQYF,TGCAGTGCTTCCCCGGGACGGTTAGAAGAGACCCAGTACTTC